This is a list of T cell receptor beta chains from one sample in a study of cytomegalovirus exposure and HLA in healthy donors. Data came from immunoSEQ multiplex PCR; TCRdb stores just in-frame clones and leaves some out. The sample shows 130,000 or so clones, roughly three quarters of them seen only once. The specimen sequenced was PBMCs. The receptor source for this set is a man younger than 45 in good health and CMV-seronegative. Each CDR3 is given with its conserved first and last residue.

j_gene,len,v_gene,CDR3aa
TRBJ2-1,14,TRBV30,CAWLGLTPYNEQFF
TRBJ2-5,14,TRBV7-7,CASSAGGNQETQYF
TRBJ1-6,14,TRBV2,CASSARQRGRPLHF
TRBJ2-1,16,TRBV4-3,CASSRGWGLAGGEQFF
TRBJ1-2,12,TRBV10-2,CASRVGGHGYTF
TRBJ1-2,13,TRBV25-1,CASSDHRGDGYTF
TRBJ2-7,12,TRBV29-1,CSVTQGIYEQYF
TRBJ1-1,14,TRBV6-6,CASSWGQGATEAFF
TRBJ2-1,15,TRBV27,CASSLGLASYNEQFF
TRBJ1-1,13,TRBV7-9,CASSLDTGVAAFF
TRBJ2-3,15,TRBV7-3,CASSFTSGAGDTQYF
TRBJ2-5,14,TRBV25-1,CASSETGQLETQYF
TRBJ1-2,15,TRBV6-5,CASSAPGTGGYGYTF
TRBJ2-5,15,TRBV29-1,CSVDSVLAPIETQYF
TRBJ2-1,15,TRBV5-4,CASSLAAGEGVEQFF
TRBJ2-3,16,TRBV4-2,CASSPGQGSGTDTQYF
TRBJ1-6,17,TRBV30,CAWSVAVGDGGRSPLHF
TRBJ1-1,15,TRBV6-6,CASSYSSPSGTEAFF
TRBJ2-1,17,TRBV11-2,CASSAGTSGRRGGEQFF
TRBJ2-3,14,TRBV5-1,CASSLGALADTQYF
TRBJ1-1,15,TRBV7-9,CASSSKRTGNTEAFF
TRBJ1-2,15,TRBV28,CASSLLQGAGDGYTF
TRBJ2-7,16,TRBV6-1,CASSEKFAGGPYEQYF
TRBJ1-1,13,TRBV10-3,CAISGGGQIEAFF
TRBJ1-1,16,TRBV28,CASNRQGLLSGTEAFF
TRBJ2-7,14,TRBV7-8,CASSLQGVPLEQYF
TRBJ1-1,9,TRBV3-1/TRBV3-2,CATFPGAFF
TRBJ1-4,16,TRBV6-6,CASSYSVSGVVEKLFF
TRBJ2-7,15,TRBV7-2,CASSLGASVPYEQYF